The rows below give T cell receptor beta chains drawn from one sample of a study of blood T cell repertoires in COVID-19. Assay used: immunoSEQ multiplex PCR; TCRdb lists only in-frame clones, some missing. The table records roughly 100,000 clones, approximately 85% of them present only once. Material for sequencing was peripheral blood. These TCRs come from a human donor in a cohort sampled during active COVID-19. The CDR3 runs from the conserved cysteine through the conserved F or W. A D gene is named only where the DNA matches it firmly. A row's size may be missing; if present it is once, few, many or a size class.

>TRBJ2-1|NA|TRBV25-1|TRBD1
TGTGCCAGCAGTTGGACAGGGTCTCGCCCAGGGCAGTTCTTC
CASSWTGSRPGQFF
>TRBJ1-1|NA|TRBV15|NA
TGTGCCACCAGCAGAGTCCAGGCGGGGCCCCTCGACACTGAAGCTTTCTTT
CATSRVQAGPLDTEAFF
>TRBJ1-2|NA|TRBV5-5|NA
TGTGCCAGCAGCTTGGGCGCGACCTTATGGAGAAACTATGGCTACACCTTC
CASSLGATLWRNYGYTF
>TRBJ2-3|once|TRBV7-9|TRBD2
TGTGCCAGCAGCTTAGTAGGAGCGCTAGCGGGAGGACCCACAGATACGCAGTATTTT
CASSLVGALAGGPTDTQYF
>TRBJ2-7|NA|TRBV3-1/TRBV3-2|TRBD2
TGTGCCAGCAGCCAAAGCGGGAGATCCTACGAGCAGTACTTC
CASSQSGRSYEQYF
>TRBJ2-5|once|TRBV11-2|NA
TGTGCCAGCAGCTTCGGTAGCGGAGGAGAGACCCAGTACTTC
CASSFGSGGETQYF
>TRBJ1-1|NA|TRBV6-2/TRBV6-3|NA
TGTGCCAGCAGTTACCGACAACTCGGGGGGACTGAAGCTTTCTTT
CASSYRQLGGTEAFF
>TRBJ2-7|NA|TRBV5-1|NA
TGCGCCAGCAGCTTTACAGGCGACGAGCAGTACTTC
CASSFTGDEQYF
>TRBJ2-3|few|TRBV10-3|TRBD2
TGTGCCATCAGTGAGCCGCTAGCGGGGACAGATACGCAGTATTTT
CAISEPLAGTDTQYF
>TRBJ2-5|NA|TRBV2|TRBD1
TGTGCCAGCAGGACAGGACAGGGGGAGGAGACCCAGTACTTC
CASRTGQGEETQYF
>TRBJ2-6|NA|TRBV28|NA
TGTGCCAGCAGTTCAACCCCTTGGGGGGTTGGTGGGGCCAACGTCCTGACTTTC
CASSSTPWGVGGANVLTF
>TRBJ2-3|once|TRBV2|TRBD2
TGTGCCAGCATGGGCGGGAGGGCTGGCACAGATACGCAGTATTTT
CASMGGRAGTDTQYF
>TRBJ1-1|medium-sized|TRBV9|TRBD1
TGTGCCAGCAGCGTAGGGACAGGGAGCACTGAAGCTTTCTTT
CASSVGTGSTEAFF
>TRBJ2-7|NA|TRBV30|NA
TGTGCCTGGAGTGGGGACTTCTACGAGCAGTACTTC
CAWSGDFYEQYF
>TRBJ2-7|NA|TRBV2|NA
TGTGCCAGCAGATCGGGTCACGCGTACGAGCAGTACTTC
CASRSGHAYEQYF
>TRBJ2-1|NA|TRBV29-1|NA
TGCAGCGTTGATGGGGAGGTGGTTCAGCGCTCCTACAATGAGCAGTTCTTC
CSVDGEVVQRSYNEQFF